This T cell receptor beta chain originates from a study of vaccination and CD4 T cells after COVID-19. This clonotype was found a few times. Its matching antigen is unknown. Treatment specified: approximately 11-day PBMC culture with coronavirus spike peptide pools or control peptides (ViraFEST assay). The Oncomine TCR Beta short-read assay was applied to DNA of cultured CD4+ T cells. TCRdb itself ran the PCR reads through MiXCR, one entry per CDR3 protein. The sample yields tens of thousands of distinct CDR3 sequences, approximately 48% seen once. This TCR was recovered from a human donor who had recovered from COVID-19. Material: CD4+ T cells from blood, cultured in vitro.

This chain's CDR3 is CASNKVGDGYTF. CDR3 sequence (DNA): TGTGCCAGCAACAAGGTGGGAGATGGCTACACCTTC. V and J are TRBV6-7 and TRBJ1-2; D gene unclear. Being an ORF, TRBV6-7 has a function that is uncertain. The CDR3 extends over 12 amino acids. V was trimmed by 7 bases and J by 6 bases, leaving 12 bases between them.